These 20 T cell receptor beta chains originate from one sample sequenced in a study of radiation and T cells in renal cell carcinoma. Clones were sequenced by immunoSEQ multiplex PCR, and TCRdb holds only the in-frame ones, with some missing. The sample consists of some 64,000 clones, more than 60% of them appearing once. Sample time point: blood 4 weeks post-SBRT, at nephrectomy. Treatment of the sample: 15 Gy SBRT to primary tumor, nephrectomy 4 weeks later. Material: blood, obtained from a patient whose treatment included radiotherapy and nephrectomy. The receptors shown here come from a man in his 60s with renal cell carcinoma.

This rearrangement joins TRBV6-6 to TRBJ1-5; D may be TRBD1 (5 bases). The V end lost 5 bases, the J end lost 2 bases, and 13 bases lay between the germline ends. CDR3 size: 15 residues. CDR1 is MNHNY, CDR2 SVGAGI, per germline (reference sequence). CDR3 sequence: CASSNAQGGNQPQHF. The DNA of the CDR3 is TGTGCCAGCAGTAACGCCCAGGGCGGCAATCAGCCCCAGCATTTT.

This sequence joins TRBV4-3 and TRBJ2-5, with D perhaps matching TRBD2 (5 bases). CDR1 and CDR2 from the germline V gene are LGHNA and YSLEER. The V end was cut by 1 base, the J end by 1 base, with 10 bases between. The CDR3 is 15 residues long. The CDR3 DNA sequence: TGCGCCAGCAGCCAAGGGCTAGCCGTCCAAGAGACCCAGTACTTC. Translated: CASSQGLAVQETQYF.

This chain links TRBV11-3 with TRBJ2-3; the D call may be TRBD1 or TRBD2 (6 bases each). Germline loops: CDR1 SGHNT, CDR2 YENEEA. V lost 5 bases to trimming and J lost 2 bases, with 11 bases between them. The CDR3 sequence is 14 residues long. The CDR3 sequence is CASSLGGNTDTQYF. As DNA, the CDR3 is TGTGCCAGCAGCCTAGGGGGGAACACAGATACGCAGTATTTT.

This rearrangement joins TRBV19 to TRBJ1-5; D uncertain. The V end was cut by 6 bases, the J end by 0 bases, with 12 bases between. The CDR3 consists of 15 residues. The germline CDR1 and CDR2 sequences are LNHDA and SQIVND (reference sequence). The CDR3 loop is CASRSGGYSNQPQHF. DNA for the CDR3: TGTGCCAGTAGATCGGGCGGATATAGCAATCAGCCCCAGCATTTT. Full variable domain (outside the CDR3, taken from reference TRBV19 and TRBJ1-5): DGGITQSPKYLFRKEGQNVTLSCEQNLNHDAMYWYRQDPGQGLRLIYYSQIVNDFQKGDIAEGYSVSREKKESFPLTVTSAQKNPTAFYLCASRSGGYSNQPQHFGDGTRLSIL.

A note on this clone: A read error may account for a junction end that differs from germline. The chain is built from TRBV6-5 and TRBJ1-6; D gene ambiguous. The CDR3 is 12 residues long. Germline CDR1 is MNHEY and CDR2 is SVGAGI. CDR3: CASSSFNSPLHF. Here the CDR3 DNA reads TGTGCCAGCAGTTCCTTTAATTCACCCCTCCACTTT.

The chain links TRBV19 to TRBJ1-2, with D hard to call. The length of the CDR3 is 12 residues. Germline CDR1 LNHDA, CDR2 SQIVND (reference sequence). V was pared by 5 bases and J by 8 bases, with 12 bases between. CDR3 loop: CASSGPESGYTF. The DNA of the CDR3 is TGTGCCAGTAGTGGTCCCGAGAGCGGCTACACCTTC. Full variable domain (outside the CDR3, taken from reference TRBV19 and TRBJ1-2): DGGITQSPKYLFRKEGQNVTLSCEQNLNHDAMYWYRQDPGQGLRLIYYSQIVNDFQKGDIAEGYSVSREKKESFPLTVTSAQKNPTAFYLCASSGPESGYTFGSGTRLTVV.

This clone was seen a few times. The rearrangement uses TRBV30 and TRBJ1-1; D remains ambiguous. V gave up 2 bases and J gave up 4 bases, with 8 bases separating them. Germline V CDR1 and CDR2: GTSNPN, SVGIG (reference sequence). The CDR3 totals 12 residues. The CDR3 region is CAWSTPITEAFF. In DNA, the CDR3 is TGTGCCTGGAGTACCCCGATCACTGAAGCTTTCTTT. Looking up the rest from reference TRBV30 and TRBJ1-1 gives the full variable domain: SQTIHQWPATLVQPVGSPLSLECTVEGTSNPNLYWYRQAAGRGLQLLFYSVGIGQISSEVPQNLSASRPQDRQFILSSKKLLLSDSGFYLCAWSTPITEAFFGQGTRLTVV.

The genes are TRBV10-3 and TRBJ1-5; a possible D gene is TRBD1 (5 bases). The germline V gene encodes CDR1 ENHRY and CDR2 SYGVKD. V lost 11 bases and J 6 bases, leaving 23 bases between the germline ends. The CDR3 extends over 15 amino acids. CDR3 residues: CAARPDTALPQPQHF. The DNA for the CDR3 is TGTGCCGCCCGGCCGGACACCGCTTTGCCTCAGCCCCAGCATTTT.

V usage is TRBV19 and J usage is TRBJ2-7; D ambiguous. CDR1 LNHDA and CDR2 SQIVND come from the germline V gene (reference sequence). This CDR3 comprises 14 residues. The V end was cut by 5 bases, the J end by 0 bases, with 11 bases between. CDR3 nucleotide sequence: TGTGCCAGTAGTCCGTTACAGAGCTCCTACGAGCAGTACTTC. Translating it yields CASSPLQSSYEQYF.

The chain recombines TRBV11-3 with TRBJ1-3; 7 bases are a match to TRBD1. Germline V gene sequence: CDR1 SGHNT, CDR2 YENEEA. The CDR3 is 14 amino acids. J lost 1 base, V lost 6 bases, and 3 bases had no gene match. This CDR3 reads CASSRQGSGNTIYF. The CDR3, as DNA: TGTGCCAGCAGTCGACAGGGTTCTGGAAACACCATATATTTT. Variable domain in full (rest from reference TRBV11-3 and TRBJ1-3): EAGVVQSPRYKIIEKKQPVAFWCNPISGHNTLYWYLQNLGQGPELLIRYENEEAVDDSQLPKDRFSAERLKGVDSTLKIQPAELGDSAVYLCASSRQGSGNTIYFGEGSWLTVV.

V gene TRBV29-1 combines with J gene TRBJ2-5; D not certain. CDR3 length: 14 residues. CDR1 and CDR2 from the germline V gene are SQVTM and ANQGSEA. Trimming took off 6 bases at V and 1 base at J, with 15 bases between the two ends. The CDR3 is CSVASGLLQETQYF. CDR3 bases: TGCAGCGTCGCCTCGGGCCTGCTCCAAGAGACCCAGTACTTC.

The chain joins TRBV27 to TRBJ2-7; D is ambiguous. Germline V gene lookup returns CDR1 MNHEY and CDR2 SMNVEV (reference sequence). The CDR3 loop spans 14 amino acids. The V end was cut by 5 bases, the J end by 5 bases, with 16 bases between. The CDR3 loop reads CASSPRPSPDEQYF. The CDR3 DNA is TGTGCCAGCAGTCCCCGACCCTCCCCTGACGAGCAGTACTTC.

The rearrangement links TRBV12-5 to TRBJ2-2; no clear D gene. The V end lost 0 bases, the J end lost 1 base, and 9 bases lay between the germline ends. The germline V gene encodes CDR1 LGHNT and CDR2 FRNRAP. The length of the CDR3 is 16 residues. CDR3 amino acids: CASGLVWQRNTGELFF. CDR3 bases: TGTGCTAGTGGTTTGGTATGGCAGAGGAACACCGGGGAGCTGTTTTTT.

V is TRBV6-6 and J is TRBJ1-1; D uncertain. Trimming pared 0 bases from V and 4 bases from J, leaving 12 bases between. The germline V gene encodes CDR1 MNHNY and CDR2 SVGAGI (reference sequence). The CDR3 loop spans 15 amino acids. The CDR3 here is CASSYSNGSGTEAFF. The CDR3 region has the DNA TGTGCCAGCAGTTACTCAAACGGGTCGGGCACTGAAGCTTTCTTT.

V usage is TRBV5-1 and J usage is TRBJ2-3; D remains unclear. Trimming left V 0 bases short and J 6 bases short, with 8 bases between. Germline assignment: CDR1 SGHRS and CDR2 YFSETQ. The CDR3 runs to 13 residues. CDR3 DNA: TGCGCCAGCAGCTTGGGGGCCGGGGATACGCAGTATTTT. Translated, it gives CASSLGAGDTQYF. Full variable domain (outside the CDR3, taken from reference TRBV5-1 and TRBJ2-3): KAGVTQTPRYLIKTRGQQVTLSCSPISGHRSVSWYQQTPGQGLQFLFEYFSETQRNKGNFPGRFSGRQFSNSRSEMNVSTLELGDSALYLCASSLGAGDTQYFGPGTRLTVL.

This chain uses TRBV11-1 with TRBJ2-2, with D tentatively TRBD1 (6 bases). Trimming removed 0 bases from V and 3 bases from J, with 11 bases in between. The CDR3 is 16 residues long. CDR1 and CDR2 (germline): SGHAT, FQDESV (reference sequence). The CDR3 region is CASSLAGRGDTGELFF. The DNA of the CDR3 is TGTGCCAGCAGCTTAGCGGGCAGGGGAGACACCGGGGAGCTGTTTTTT. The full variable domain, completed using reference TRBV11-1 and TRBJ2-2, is EAEVAQSPRYKITEKSQAVAFWCDPISGHATLYWYRQILGQGPELLVQFQDESVVDDSQLPKDRFSAERLKGVDSTLKIQPAELGDSAMYLCASSLAGRGDTGELFFGEGSRLTVL.

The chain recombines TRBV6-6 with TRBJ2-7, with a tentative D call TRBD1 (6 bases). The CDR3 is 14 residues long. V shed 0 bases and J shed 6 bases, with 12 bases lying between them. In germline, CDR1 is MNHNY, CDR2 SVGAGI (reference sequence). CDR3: CASSYSTGRPEQYF. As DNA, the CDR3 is TGTGCCAGCAGTTACTCGACAGGCCGCCCCGAGCAGTACTTC.

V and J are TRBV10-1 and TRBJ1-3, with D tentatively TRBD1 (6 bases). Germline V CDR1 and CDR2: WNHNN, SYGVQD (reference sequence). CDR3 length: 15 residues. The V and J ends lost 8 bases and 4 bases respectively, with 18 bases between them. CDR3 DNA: TGCGCCAGCCAAGACAGGAGTCTTTGGGGAAACACCATATATTTT. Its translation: CASQDRSLWGNTIYF.

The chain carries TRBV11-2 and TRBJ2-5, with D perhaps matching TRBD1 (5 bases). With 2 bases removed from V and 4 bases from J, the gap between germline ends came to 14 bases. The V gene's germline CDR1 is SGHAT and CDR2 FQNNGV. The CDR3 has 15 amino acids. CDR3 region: CASSLSPSRAETQYF. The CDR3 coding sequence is TGTGCCAGCAGCTTATCTCCCAGCAGGGCAGAGACCCAGTACTTC.

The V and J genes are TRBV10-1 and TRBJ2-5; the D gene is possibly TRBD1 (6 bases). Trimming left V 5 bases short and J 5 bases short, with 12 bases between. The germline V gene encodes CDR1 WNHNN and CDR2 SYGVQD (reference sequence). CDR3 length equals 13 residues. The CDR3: CASSMDSQETQYF. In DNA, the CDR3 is TGCGCCAGCAGTATGGACAGTCAGGAGACCCAGTACTTC.